This T cell receptor (beta chain) was recovered during a study of blood T cell repertoires in COVID-19. Whole-study context: The United States, Italy and Spain provided the acute and convalescent COVID-19 samples. Sample material is recorded as cDNA or gDNA derived from T cells, B-cell-depleted T cells, or PBMCs.

As handled by the study authors: Counts of nucleated cells, estimated from reference gene primer amplification, were obtained. TCRdb keeps only in-frame clones here, not all; method: immunoSEQ multiplex PCR. V, J and clone size are taken as reported in that table, and D and trimming were inferred from the DNA itself. This sample has some 230,000 clones, with approximately 83% found just once. Germline V lookup: CDR1 MNHEY, CDR2 SVGAGI. The CDR3 totals 13 residues. Trimming pared 6 bases from V and 2 bases from J, leaving 11 bases between. The origin of this receptor is a woman in her twenties or thirties who had recovered from COVID-19. This chain uses TRBV6-5 with TRBJ2-7, with D maybe TRBD1 (6 bases). Specimen: peripheral blood. CDR3 sequence: CASRQDSPYEQYF. CDR3 coding DNA: TGTGCCAGCAGGCAGGACAGCCCCTACGAGCAGTACTTC.